This TCR beta chain was retrieved from a study of blood T cells in healthy people across ages (dated by TCRdb to the mid-2010s). For the study in its entirety: Template switching captured roughly one uniquely barcoded TCR beta cDNA molecule per two T cells in model experiments. Age-related changes in TCR beta repertoire diversity were measured in the study by deep sequencing normalized with unique cDNA molecular identifiers. Four age groups were formed from the donors: young (average 16 years), middle-aged (less than 40), aged (around 68) and long-lived (more than 75). For two donors (one aged 18 to 29 and one aged 80 or older), the study analyzed two additional independent replicas of 1 million unique cDNA reads from the same blood draw. Donors of different ages were randomly distributed across sequencing lanes to avoid experimental bias. General conclusions and limits of the study: Donor CMV infection status was unknown, potentially confounding age-related changes in expanded clonotypes. Estimates of total diversity based on one million sequenced T cells were considered lower bounds and underestimates. Observed TCR beta diversity per million T cells fell roughly linearly with age, and a significant reduction was already apparent by age about 36. The long-lived group showed more naive CD4+ T cells, fewer expanded clones and increased TCR diversity than the aged group, suggesting age selection. A strong correlation was found between observed TCR beta diversity and the percentage of naive T cells measured by flow cytometry. Bulk unsorted PBMC profiling prevented conclusive comparison of naive and antigen-experienced compartments.

V was cut back by 6 bases and J by 5 bases, leaving a gap of 19 bases between them. Reading the germline V gene gives CDR1 SNHLY and CDR2 FYNNEI. Counted from cysteine to phenylalanine, this CDR3 has 15 amino acids. The only DNA kept is the CDR3, 45 bases in frame from the first base. There are many counts of this clonotype. Its antigen is still unknown. One base away there is no much larger clone; base qualities are not given. Receptor libraries were prepared by 5' RACE. These reads were obtained on an Illumina HiSeq 2500. A second PCR of about 6 to 11 cycles was performed with a sample-barcoded 5' primer and a J-beta primer mix. A template-switch 5' adaptor carrying 12 random nucleotides introduced a unique molecular identifier onto each TCR beta cDNA molecule. At least 2.5 million CDR3-containing paired-end reads were obtained from each sample. All of the RNA was converted into first-strand cDNA using the Mint cDNA synthesis kit, with a TRBC-specific oligonucleotide serving as the primer. Following uracil-DNA glycosylase treatment, a first 18-cycle PCR with universal primers M1SS and BC2_uni_R was performed on all cDNA. The paper's processing steps were these. For normalization, 1 million high-quality reads, each with a distinct molecular identifier, were randomly selected from each sample. Instead of being binned into consensus sequences, reads with shared molecular identifiers were discarded. MiTCR, with a Q25 quality threshold and the strictest error-elimination algorithm, was used for CDR3 identification, clonotype clustering and error correction. A nonparametric unseen species model using Euler transformation provided a lower-bound estimate of total TCR beta diversity. TCRdb passed the public sequencing reads through fastp at Q25 and MiXCR, retaining productive beta sequences. When rows share a CDR3 protein, they turn into one entry using the most common DNA and genes. TCRdb's processing, not the authors', yielded these V and J calls. This sample is represented by approximately 810,000 distinct CDR3 sequences; about 30% of them were singletons. Roughly 17% of the sample goes to the ten largest clones.

The roughly 37 donors, aged 6 to 90 years, were systemically healthy Caucasian individuals from Russia. Around 10 milliliters of peripheral blood were drawn from each donor into EDTA-treated Vacutainer tubes. Ficoll-Paque density-gradient centrifugation was used to isolate PBMCs, with at least 7 million per sample. Total RNA was extracted from PBMCs with Trizol reagent, with at least 5.5 micrograms obtained per sample. Naive CD45RAhigh/CD27high T cell percentages were measured by flow cytometry on a PBMC aliquot from every donor. Material: blood. The sequence derives from a woman aged 80 or older in good health. The sequence is built from TRBV2 and TRBJ2-5, with a tentative D call of TRBD1 or TRBD2, each matching 5 bases. In nucleotides, the sequence is TGTGCCAGCAGGAATGGGGGTGCACGTTTGGAGACCCAGTACTTC. The resulting protein is CASRNGGARLETQYF.